The sequence of this TCR beta chain was determined in a study of control samples from healthy donors and cancer patients. Clones were read by immunoSEQ multiplex PCR, and TCRdb kept only the in-frame ones, dropping some. The data contain fewer than 120,000 clones, more than 75% of them seen just once; the ten biggest clones take up roughly 3.5%. J gave up 2 bases and V 3 bases, and 2 bases lay outside the gene matches. The length of the CDR3 is 15 residues. Germline CDR1 KGHSH, CDR2 LQKENI. This chain joins TRBV18 and TRBJ2-1; 9 bases map to TRBD2. Sequenced sample: PBMCs. This clonotype originated in a woman in her fifties or sixties with lung cancer. CDR3 in DNA: TGTGCCAGCTCACCTAGCGGGAGCCCCTACAATGAGCAGTTCTTC. It codes for CASSPSGSPYNEQFF.